This T cell receptor beta chain was retrieved from a study of cytomegalovirus exposure and HLA in healthy donors. V was shortened by 4 bases and J by 2 bases, with 8 bases between the two germline ends. The CDR3 contains 13 residues. Germline values: CDR1 LGHNA, CDR2 YSLEER. This PCR relied on a set of 60 Vbeta primers and 13 Jbeta primers. Original processing notes: The count from a later analysis was tens of millions of unique TCR beta chains, about 9.9 million of them shared. Some clones are missing from TCRdb's copy, which holds only in-frame ones; the method was immunoSEQ multiplex PCR. The D gene and trimming were derived from the DNA, and the V and J assignments and clone size from that table. This sample has 95,000 to 150,000 clones, with around 70% found just once. For this clone: Its specificity is unknown.

Study observations and caveats: Among TCR beta chains, those listed as cytomegalovirus-associated numbered around 160. There were some V segments, including TRBV6-2 and TRBV6-3, excluded as indistinguishable.

Sequencing was done on a sample of PBMCs. The clonotype originates from a woman aged 40 to 50 in good health and CMV-seropositive. This chain joins TRBV4-3 and TRBJ1-2; D is unclear. The CDR3 DNA is TGCGCCAGCAGCCCCGGGAGCAACTATGGCTACACCTTC. It specifies CASSPGSNYGYTF.